This T cell receptor beta chain is from a study of control samples from healthy donors and cancer patients. Germline CDR1 is SGDLS and CDR2 is YYNGEE. Trimming left V 0 bases short and J 5 bases short, with 7 bases between. There are 13 residues in the CDR3. TCRdb's copy holds only in-frame clones and misses some; the assay was immunoSEQ multiplex PCR. The sample holds 130,000 to 150,000 clones, 80% to 95% seen once. This chain joins TRBV9 and TRBJ2-3; no definite D call. This sequence was found in a man younger than 45 in good health. Sequenced input: blood. This CDR3 reads CASSVEVGDTQYF. The CDR3, as DNA: TGTGCCAGCAGCGTAGAAGTGGGAGATACGCAGTATTTT.